This entry concerns a single T cell receptor beta chain. CDR3 length equals 14 residues. V was trimmed by 6 bases and J by 0 bases, leaving 12 bases between them. Germline lookup yields CDR1 MNHNS and CDR2 SASEGT. PCR involved 60 Vbeta and 13 Jbeta primers. Data came from immunoSEQ multiplex PCR; TCRdb stores just in-frame clones and leaves some out. The table has 150,000 to 180,000 clones, 65% to 85% seen once. The data derive from a study of cytomegalovirus exposure and HLA in healthy donors. Sequencing used PBMCs. The sequence came from a man aged 18 to 30 in good health and CMV-seronegative. The V gene is TRBV6-1, the J gene TRBJ2-7, with a possible D match to TRBD1 (6 bases). The CDR3 is CASSARGSSYEQYF. As DNA, the CDR3 is TGTGCCAGCAGCGCAAGGGGGAGCTCCTACGAGCAGTACTTC.